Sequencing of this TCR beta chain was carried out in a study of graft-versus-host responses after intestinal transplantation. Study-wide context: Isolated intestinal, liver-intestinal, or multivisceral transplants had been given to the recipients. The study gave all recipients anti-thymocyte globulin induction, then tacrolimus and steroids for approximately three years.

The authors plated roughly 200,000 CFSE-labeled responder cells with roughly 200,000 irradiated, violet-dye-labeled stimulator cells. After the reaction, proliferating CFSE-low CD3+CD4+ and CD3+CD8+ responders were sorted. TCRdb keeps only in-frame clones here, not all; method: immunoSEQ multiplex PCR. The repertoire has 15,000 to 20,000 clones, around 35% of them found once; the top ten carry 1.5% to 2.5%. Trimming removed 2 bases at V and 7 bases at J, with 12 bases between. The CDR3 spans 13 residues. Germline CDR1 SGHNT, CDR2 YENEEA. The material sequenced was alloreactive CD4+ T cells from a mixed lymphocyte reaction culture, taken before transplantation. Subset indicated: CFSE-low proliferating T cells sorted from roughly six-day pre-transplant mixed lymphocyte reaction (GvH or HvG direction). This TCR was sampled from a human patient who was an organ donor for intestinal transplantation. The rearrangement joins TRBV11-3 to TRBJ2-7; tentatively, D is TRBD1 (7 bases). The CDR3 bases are TGTGCCAGCAGCTTACGACAGGGAGGAGAGCAGTACTTC. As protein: CASSLRQGGEQYF.